The TCR beta chain under discussion was sequenced for a study of cytomegalovirus exposure and HLA in healthy donors. This clone was observed a single time. Use of 60 Vbeta and 13 Jbeta primers characterized the PCR. Profiling relied on immunoSEQ multiplex PCR, and the TCRdb table lists in-frame clones only, not all of them. This table holds over 90,000 clones, roughly 74% found once. The TCR originated in a woman aged 70-85 years in good health and CMV-seropositive. Sequencing was done on a sample of PBMCs.

CDR3 bases: TGTGCCAGCAGCCTGCTTATTGACAGGATCCAAGAGACCCAGTACTTC. This codes for CASSLLIDRIQETQYF. The chain links TRBV7-9 to TRBJ2-5; a possible D gene is TRBD1 (6 bases). Germline V gene sequence: CDR1 SEHNR, CDR2 FQNEAQ (reference sequence). The V gene lost 5 bases and the J gene lost 1 base, with 17 bases spanning the gap. The length of the CDR3 is 16 residues.